This TCR beta chain was documented in a study of shared clonotypes between healthy human individuals. Findings of the study overall: Though the depth was large, rarefaction showed that sorted-subset sequencing was incomplete. Limitation of the genetic and exposure-history diversity represented came from the few donors.

Germline V gene lookup returns CDR1 MNHNS and CDR2 SASEGT. Trimming cost V 4 bases and J 5 bases; bases outside gene matches: 4. This CDR3 has 14 residues. With regard to this clone: The target antigen is unknown.

Terminally differentiated effector memory CD45RA+ cells were left out of the naive CD8 fraction, which was CD45RO-negative and positively selected for CCR7. Execution of the assay was at deep level. Several immunoSEQ plates held equal portions of the genomic DNA taken from each subset. Method: immunoSEQ multiplex PCR; TCRdb's copy keeps in-frame clones and lacks some. The repertoire holds about 2.2 million clones, with just under 95% as singletons. The TCR originated in a man aged 18-30 years in good health. Some clones in this sample may be carry-over from other donors' samples. Sequencing was carried out using naive CD8+ T cells from PBMCs. The chain uses TRBV6-1 and TRBJ1-2; 10 bases map to TRBD1. The CDR3 coding sequence is TGTGCCAGCAGTGGGACAGGGGGAGGGTATGGCTACACCTTC. It yields the protein CASSGTGGGYGYTF.